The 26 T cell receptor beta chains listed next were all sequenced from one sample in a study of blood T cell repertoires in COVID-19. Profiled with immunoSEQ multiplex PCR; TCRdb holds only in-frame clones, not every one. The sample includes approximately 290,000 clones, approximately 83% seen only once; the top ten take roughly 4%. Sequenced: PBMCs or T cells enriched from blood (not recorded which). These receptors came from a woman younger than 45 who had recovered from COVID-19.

The CDR3 DNA follows: TGTGCCAGCAACCTAGCGGGGGGCGGGGATGAGCAGTTCTTC. Its translation: CASNLAGGGDEQFF. The chain carries TRBV2 and TRBJ2-1; 11 nucleotides match TRBD2. Germline CDR1 and CDR2: SNHLY and FYNNEI. This CDR3 contains 14 residues. V lost 7 bases to trimming and J lost 8 bases; unmatched junction nucleotides: 7.

The CDR3 DNA reads TGTGCCAGCAGCCGTCTAGCGGGAGGGCCGGAGACCCAGTACTTC. Its translation is CASSRLAGGPETQYF. The V and J genes are TRBV7-2 and TRBJ2-5; 12 bases map to TRBD2. In germline, CDR1 is SGHTA, CDR2 FQGNSA. This CDR3 contains 15 residues. J was trimmed by 5 bases and V by 5 bases; bases with no gene match: 6.

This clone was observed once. CDR3 in amino acids: CASSQVPGIPFSGNTIYF. Here the CDR3 DNA reads TGCGCCAGCAGCCAAGTACCTGGCATTCCGTTCTCTGGAAACACCATATATTTT. V and J are TRBV4-1 and TRBJ1-3, with D hard to call. Germline V gives CDR1 MGHRA, CDR2 YSYEKL. Trimming pared 1 base from V and 0 bases from J, leaving 16 bases between. This CDR3 spans 18 amino acids.

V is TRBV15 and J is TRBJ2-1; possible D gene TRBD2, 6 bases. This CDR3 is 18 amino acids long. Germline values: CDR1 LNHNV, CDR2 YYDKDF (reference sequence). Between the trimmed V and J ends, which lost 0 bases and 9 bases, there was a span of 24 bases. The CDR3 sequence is CATSRDTLIGGPSGEQFF. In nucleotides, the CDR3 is TGTGCCACCAGCAGAGATACTCTAATCGGGGGTCCATCGGGTGAGCAGTTCTTC.

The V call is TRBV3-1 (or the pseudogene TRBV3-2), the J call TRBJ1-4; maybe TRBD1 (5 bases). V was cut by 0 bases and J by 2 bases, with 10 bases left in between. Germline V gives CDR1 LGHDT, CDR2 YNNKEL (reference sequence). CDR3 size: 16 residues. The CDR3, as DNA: TGTGCCAGCAGCCAAGACCCAGGGCGGACTAATGAAAAACTGTTTTTT. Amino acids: CASSQDPGRTNEKLFF.

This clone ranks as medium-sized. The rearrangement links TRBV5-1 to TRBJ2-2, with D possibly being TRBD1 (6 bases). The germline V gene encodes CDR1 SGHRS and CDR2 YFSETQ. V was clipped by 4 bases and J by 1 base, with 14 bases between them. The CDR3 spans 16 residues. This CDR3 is CASSPKMTGNTGELFF. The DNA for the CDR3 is TGCGCCAGCAGCCCCAAGATGACAGGGAACACCGGGGAGCTGTTTTTT.

As DNA, the CDR3 is TGTGCCAGCAGTTACTCACAGGACAGGACTGAAGCTTTCTTT. Its protein is CASSYSQDRTEAFF. The gene calls are TRBV6-5 and TRBJ1-1, with TRBD1 matching 7 bases. CDR3 length: 14 amino acids. Germline V gene data show CDR1 as MNHEY and CDR2 as SVGAGI. The junction had 3 bases not matched to a gene; V was cut back by 0 bases and J by 5 bases.

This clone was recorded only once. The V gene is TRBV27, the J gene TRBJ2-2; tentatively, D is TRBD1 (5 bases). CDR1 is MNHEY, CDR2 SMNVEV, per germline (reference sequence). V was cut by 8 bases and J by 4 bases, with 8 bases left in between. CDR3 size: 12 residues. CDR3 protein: CASGRATGELFF. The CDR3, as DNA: TGTGCCAGCGGCAGGGCCACCGGGGAGCTGTTTTTT.

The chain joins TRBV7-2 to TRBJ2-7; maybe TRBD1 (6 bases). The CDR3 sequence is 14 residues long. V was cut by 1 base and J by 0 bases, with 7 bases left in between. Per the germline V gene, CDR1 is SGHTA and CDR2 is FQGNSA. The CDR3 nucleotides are TGTGCCAGCAGCTTAGGGACAGCCTCCTACGAGCAGTACTTC. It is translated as CASSLGTASYEQYF.

CDR3 amino acids: CASSPTPRVPSGNTIYF. CDR3 coding DNA: TGCGCCAGCAGTCCCACCCCCAGGGTCCCCTCTGGAAACACCATATATTTT. The rearrangement joins TRBV23-1 to TRBJ1-3, with D possibly matching TRBD1 (5 bases). TRBV23-1 is given ORF status, its function remaining uncertain. The germline V and J ends were trimmed by 4 bases and 0 bases, with 16 bases remaining between them. The CDR3 loop spans 17 amino acids.

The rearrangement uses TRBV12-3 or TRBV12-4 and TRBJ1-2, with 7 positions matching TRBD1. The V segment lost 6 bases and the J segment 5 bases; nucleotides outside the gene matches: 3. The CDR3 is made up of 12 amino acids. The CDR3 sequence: CASSRDSYGYTF. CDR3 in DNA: TGTGCCAGCAGCCGGGACAGTTATGGCTACACCTTC.

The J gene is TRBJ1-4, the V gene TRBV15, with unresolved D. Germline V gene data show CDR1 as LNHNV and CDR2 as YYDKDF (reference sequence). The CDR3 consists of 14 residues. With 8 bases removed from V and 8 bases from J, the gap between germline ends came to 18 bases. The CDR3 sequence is CATQGRVVGEKLFF. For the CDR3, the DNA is TGTGCCACCCAAGGTAGAGTGGTGGGCGAAAAACTGTTTTTT.

In DNA, the CDR3 is TGTGCCAGCAGCTTAATTAGAAGCTCCTATAATTCACCCCTCCACTTT. It yields the protein CASSLIRSSYNSPLHF. This chain links TRBV7-2 with TRBJ1-6; no firm D call. The germline gives CDR1 SGHTA, CDR2 FQGNSA. This CDR3 has 16 amino acids. V dropped 2 bases and J dropped 0 bases, with 8 bases sitting between them.

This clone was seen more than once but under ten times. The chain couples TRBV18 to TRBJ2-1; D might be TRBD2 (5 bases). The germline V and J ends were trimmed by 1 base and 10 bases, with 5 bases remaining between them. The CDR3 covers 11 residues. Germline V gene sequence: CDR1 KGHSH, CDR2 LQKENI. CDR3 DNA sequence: TGTGCCAGCTCACCACGGGAGGAGCAGTTCTTC. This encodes CASSPREEQFF.

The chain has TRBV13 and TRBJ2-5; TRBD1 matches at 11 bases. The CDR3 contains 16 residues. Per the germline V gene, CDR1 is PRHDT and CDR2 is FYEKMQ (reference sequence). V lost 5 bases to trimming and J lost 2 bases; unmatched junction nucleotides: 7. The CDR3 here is CASSQGQGGTQETQYF. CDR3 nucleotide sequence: TGTGCCAGCAGCCAGGGACAGGGGGGGACTCAAGAGACCCAGTACTTC. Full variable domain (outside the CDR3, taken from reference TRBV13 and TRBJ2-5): AAGVIQSPRHLIKEKRETATLKCYPIPRHDTVYWYQQGPGQDPQFLISFYEKMQSDKGSIPDRFSAQQFSDYHSELNMSSLELGDSALYFCASSQGQGGTQETQYFGPGTRLLVL.

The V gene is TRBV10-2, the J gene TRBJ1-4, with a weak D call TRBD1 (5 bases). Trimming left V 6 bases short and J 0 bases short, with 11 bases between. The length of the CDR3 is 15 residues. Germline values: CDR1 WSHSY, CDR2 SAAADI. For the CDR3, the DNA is TGCGCCAGCAGGGACTACAGGACAACTAATGAAAAACTGTTTTTT. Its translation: CASRDYRTTNEKLFF.

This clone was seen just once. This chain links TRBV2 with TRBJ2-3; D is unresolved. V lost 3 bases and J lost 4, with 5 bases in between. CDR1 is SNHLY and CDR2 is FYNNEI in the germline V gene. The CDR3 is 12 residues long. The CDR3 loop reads CASSDFSDTQYF. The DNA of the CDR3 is TGTGCCAGCAGTGACTTCTCAGATACGCAGTATTTT.

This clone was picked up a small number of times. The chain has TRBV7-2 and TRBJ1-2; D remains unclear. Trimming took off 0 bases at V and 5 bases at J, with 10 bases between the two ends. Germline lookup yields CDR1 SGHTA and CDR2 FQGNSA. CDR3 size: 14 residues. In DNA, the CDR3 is TGTGCCAGCAGCTTAGCCACAGCAGTTTATGGCTACACCTTC. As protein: CASSLATAVYGYTF.

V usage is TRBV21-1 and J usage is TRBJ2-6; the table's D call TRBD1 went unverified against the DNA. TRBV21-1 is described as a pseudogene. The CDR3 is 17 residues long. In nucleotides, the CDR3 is TGTGCCAGCAGCAGGGACAGGGATTTGACTGGGGCCAACGTCCTGACTTTC. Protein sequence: CASSRDRDLTGANVLTF.

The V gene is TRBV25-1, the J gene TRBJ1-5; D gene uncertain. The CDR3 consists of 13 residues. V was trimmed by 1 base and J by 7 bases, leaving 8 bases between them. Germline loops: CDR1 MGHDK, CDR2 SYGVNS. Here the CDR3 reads CASSESGKQPQHF. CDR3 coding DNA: TGTGCCAGCAGTGAATCGGGGAAACAGCCCCAGCATTTT. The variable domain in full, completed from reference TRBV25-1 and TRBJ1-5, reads EADIYQTPRYLVIGTGKKITLECSQTMGHDKMYWYQQDPGMELHLIHYSYGVNSTEKGDLSSESTVSRIRTEHFPLTLESARPSHTSQYLCASSESGKQPQHFGDGTRLSIL.

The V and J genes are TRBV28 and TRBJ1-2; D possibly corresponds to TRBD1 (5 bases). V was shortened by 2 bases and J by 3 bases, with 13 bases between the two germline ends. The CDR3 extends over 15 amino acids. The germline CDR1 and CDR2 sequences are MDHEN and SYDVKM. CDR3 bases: TGTGCCAGCAGTTTACCCGGGACTTTGGACTATGGCTACACCTTC. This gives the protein CASSLPGTLDYGYTF.

CDR3 sequence: CASSPRTGTGTNEKLFF. CDR3 bases: TGCGCCAGCAGCCCCCGGACAGGGACCGGAACTAATGAAAAACTGTTTTTT. The chain links TRBV5-1 to TRBJ1-4; 8 bases map to TRBD1. V dropped 4 bases and J dropped 1; count of bases not matched to a gene: 9. In germline, CDR1 is SGHRS, CDR2 YFSETQ. The CDR3 loop spans 17 amino acids.

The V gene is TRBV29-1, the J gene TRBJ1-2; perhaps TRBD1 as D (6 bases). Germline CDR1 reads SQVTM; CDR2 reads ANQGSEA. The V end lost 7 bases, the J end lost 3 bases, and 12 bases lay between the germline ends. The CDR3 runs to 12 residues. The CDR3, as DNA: TGCAGCGGCAGGGGAGGGGACTATGGCTACACCTTC. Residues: CSGRGGDYGYTF.

In nucleotides, the CDR3 is TGCGCCAGCAGCCTTCTCCAAGAGACCCAGTACTTC. Translating gives CASSLLQETQYF. V and J are TRBV5-1 and TRBJ2-5; D is undetermined. Germline assignment: CDR1 SGHRS and CDR2 YFSETQ. CDR3 length equals 12 residues. V was clipped by 4 bases and J by 1 base, with 5 bases between them.

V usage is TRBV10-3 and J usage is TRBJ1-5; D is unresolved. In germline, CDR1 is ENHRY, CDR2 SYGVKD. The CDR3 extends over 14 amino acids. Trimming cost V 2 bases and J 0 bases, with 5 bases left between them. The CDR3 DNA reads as TGTGCCATCAGTGAGGCGAATAGCAATCAGCCCCAGCATTTT. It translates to CAISEANSNQPQHF.

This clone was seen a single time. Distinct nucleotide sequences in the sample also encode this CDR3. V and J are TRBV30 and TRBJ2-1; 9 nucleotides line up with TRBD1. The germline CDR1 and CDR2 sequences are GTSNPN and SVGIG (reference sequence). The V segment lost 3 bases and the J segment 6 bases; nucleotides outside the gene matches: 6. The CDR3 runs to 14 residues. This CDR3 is CAWSAGTGLNEQFF. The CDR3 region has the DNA TGTGCCTGGAGCGCGGGGACAGGGCTCAATGAGCAGTTCTTC.